This T cell receptor (beta chain) was retrieved from a study of sequential checkpoint blockade in melanoma. Study background: Patients were randomized 1:1 to nivolumab-then-ipilimumab or ipilimumab-then-nivolumab first-line.

Germline CDR1 is MNHEY and CDR2 is SMNVEV (reference sequence). The CDR3 runs 15 residues. With 6 bases removed from V and 5 bases from J, the gap between germline ends came to 20 bases. Treatment defined: randomized to nivolumab then ipilimumab (arm A) or the reverse (arm B). No patient had prior DNA-damaging chemotherapy. From thawed PBMCs, live CD3+CD8+ cells negative for CD19 and CD56 were sorted. Measured with immunoSEQ multiplex PCR; TCRdb has only the in-frame clones, and not every one. The data contain 9,000 to 13,000 clones, 55% to 70% of them singletons. Sample: CD8+ T cells sorted from blood (inferred from file names), taken from a patient given nivolumab and ipilimumab in sequence. The origin of this receptor is a human donor with melanoma. The chain recombines TRBV27 with TRBJ2-7; possible D gene TRBD1, 5 bases. The CDR3 reads CASSPPGLERHEQYF. The CDR3 bases are TGTGCCAGCAGCCCCCCAGGGCTGGAACGTCACGAGCAGTACTTC.